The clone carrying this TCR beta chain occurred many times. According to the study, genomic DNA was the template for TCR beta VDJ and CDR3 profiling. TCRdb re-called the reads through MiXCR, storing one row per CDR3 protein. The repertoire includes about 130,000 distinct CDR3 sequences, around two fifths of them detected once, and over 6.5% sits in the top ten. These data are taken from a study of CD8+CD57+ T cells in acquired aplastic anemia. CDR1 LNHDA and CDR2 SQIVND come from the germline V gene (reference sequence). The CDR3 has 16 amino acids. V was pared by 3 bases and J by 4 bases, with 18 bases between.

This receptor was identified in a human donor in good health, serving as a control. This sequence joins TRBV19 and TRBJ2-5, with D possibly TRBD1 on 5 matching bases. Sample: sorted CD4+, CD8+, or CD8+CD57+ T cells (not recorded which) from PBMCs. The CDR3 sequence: CASSIGRAGWGETQYF. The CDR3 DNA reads TGTGCCAGTAGTATTGGCAGGGCAGGGTGGGGAGAGACCCAGTACTTC.